A selection of T cell receptor beta chains follows, all from one sample in a study of CD8 T cells in ankylosing spondylitis. TCRdb re-analysed the 5' RACE reads in MiXCR, keeping a single row per CDR3 protein. Altogether about 66,000 distinct CDR3 sequences are present, about 6% being singletons, with the ten largest covering around 5.3%. Input material: synovial fluid, either unsorted or a sorted T cell fraction (not recorded which). These receptors were taken from a male donor with ankylosing spondylitis. Both conserved end residues are part of each CDR3. A D gene is named only where the DNA matches it firmly. Not all rows give a size; the values are once, few, many and, for expanded clones, a class.

d_gene	abundance	v_gene	j_gene	CDR3nt	CDR3aa
TRBD1	few	TRBV28	TRBJ2-7	TGTGCCACCGTCACAGGGGCGAGGCAGTACTTC	CATVTGARQYF
.	many	TRBV2	TRBJ2-1	TGTGCCAGCAGTGTAGGGACAACCGTCCTCAATGAGCAGTTCTTC	CASSVGTTVLNEQFF
.	.	TRBV2	TRBJ1-6	TGTGCCAGCAGTGAAAGGCATTCGGATAATTCACCCCTCCACTTT	CASSERHSDNSPLHF
TRBD2	many	TRBV9	TRBJ2-1	TGTGCCAGCAGCGTACAGCTAGCGGGGTACAATGAGCAGTTCTTC	CASSVQLAGYNEQFF
.	few	TRBV10-3	TRBJ2-7	TGTGCCATCAGTGCGAAATCGGGACAATTCTACGAGCAGTACTTC	CAISAKSGQFYEQYF
.	many	TRBV29-1	TRBJ2-1	TGCAGCGTTGAAGTGGCAGGGGCTAGGGAGCAGTTCTTC	CSVEVAGAREQFF
.	many	TRBV25-1	TRBJ2-7	TGTGCCAGCAGTGCTCAGGGCCGGGACGAGCAGTACTTC	CASSAQGRDEQYF
.	.	TRBV7-6	TRBJ1-5	TGTGCCAGCAGCCAAGGGGCACCAGCGAGTAGCAATCAGCCCCAGCATTTT	CASSQGAPASSNQPQHF
.	many	TRBV7-9	TRBJ2-7	TGTGCCAGCAGCCCGGGGCGAGGCTCCTACGAGCAGTACTTC	CASSPGRGSYEQYF
.	.	TRBV28	TRBJ1-1	TGTGCCAGCAGTCCAACGACCACAGCGAACACAGAAGCTTTCTTT	CASSPTTTANTEAFF
.	.	TRBV11-3	TRBJ2-1	TGTGCCAGCAGCCCGCTCGGGGCGGGTGAGGGAAATGAGCAGTTCTTC	CASSPLGAGEGNEQFF
.	many	TRBV28	TRBJ2-3	TGTGCCAGCAGTCCCCTGCGACTAGGGGGAGATACGCAGTATTTT	CASSPLRLGGDTQYF
.	many	TRBV7-9	TRBJ1-4	TGTGCCAGCAGCTTAAGGGGATTCGATGAAAAACTGTTTTTT	CASSLRGFDEKLFF
.	.	TRBV28	TRBJ2-5	TGTGCCAGCAAGGTGGCCGGGGACCCTCCAAAACGGACCCAGTACTTC	CASKVAGDPPKRTQYF
TRBD2	.	TRBV20-1	TRBJ2-1	TGCAGTGCTAGAGATCTGAGGTCTAGCGGGGGGATTGAGCAGTTCTTC	CSARDLRSSGGIEQFF
.	many	TRBV28	TRBJ2-2	TGTGCCAGCAGGGTGGGGGGCACACCCACCGGGGAGCTGTTTTTT	CASRVGGTPTGELFF
TRBD2	many	TRBV9	TRBJ2-1	TGTGCCAGCAGCGTAGCGGGTAGCGGGATATTTGAGCAGTTCTTC	CASSVAGSGIFEQFF
.	.	TRBV5-6	TRBJ2-6	TGTGCCAGCAGCCGTTTCCCCGGGGCGCTTGGGGCCAACGTCCTGACTTTC	CASSRFPGALGANVLTF
TRBD2	many	TRBV29-1	TRBJ2-1	TGCAGCGTTGACACAATAGCGGGAGAATCCTACAATGAGCAGTTCTTC	CSVDTIAGESYNEQFF
.	medium-sized	TRBV5-1	TRBJ2-1	TGCGCCAGCAGCTTGGATACAGGCCGGGTCGAGCAGTTCTTC	CASSLDTGRVEQFF
.	.	TRBV14	TRBJ2-2	TGTGCCAGCAGCCAAGTTAACACCGGGGAGCTGTTTTTT	CASSQVNTGELFF
.	few	TRBV11-2	TRBJ1-1	TGTGCCAGCAGCTCAGCAGGGGCAAGGGGCACTGAAGCTTTCTTT	CASSSAGARGTEAFF
.	many	TRBV7-3	TRBJ2-7	TGTGCCAGCAGCAAGTCGCCAGCCTCCTACGAGCAGTACTTC	CASSKSPASYEQYF
.	few	TRBV7-2	TRBJ2-1	TGTGCCAGCTCAAGGGCGGGAATGTCCTACAATGAGCAGTTCTTC	CASSRAGMSYNEQFF
.	many	TRBV4-3	TRBJ2-1	TGCGCCAGCAGCCAAGAAGATCGCGGGTCAGTCGATGAGCAGTTCTTC	CASSQEDRGSVDEQFF
TRBD2	.	TRBV18	TRBJ2-3	TGTGCCAGCTCACCGGGTACTAGCGGACTAAGCACAGATACGCAGTATTTT	CASSPGTSGLSTDTQYF
.	.	TRBV3-1	TRBJ2-2	TGTGCCAGCAGCCCCCGACAACGAGGCACCGGGGAGCTGTTTTTT	CASSPRQRGTGELFF
.	many	TRBV20-1	TRBJ2-1	TGCAGTAAGGGCCGGCGCAATGAGCAGTTCTTC	CSKGRRNEQFF
TRBD1	few	TRBV28	TRBJ2-7	TGTGCCAGCAGTTTATTCGGACAGGGACGGGGGCACGAGCAGTACTTC	CASSLFGQGRGHEQYF
.	.	TRBV6-5	TRBJ1-6	TGTGCCAGCAGTGACTCGGGCCTCTATAATTCACCCCTCCACTTT	CASSDSGLYNSPLHF
.	few	TRBV2	TRBJ2-4	TGTGCCAGCAGTGAATTAGGGAGATCGGCCAAAAACATTCAGTACTTC	CASSELGRSAKNIQYF
TRBD1	many	TRBV5-1	TRBJ2-2	TGCGCCAGCAGCTGGACAGGGGGCCTTTTCGGGGAGCTGTTTTTT	CASSWTGGLFGELFF
.	medium-sized	TRBV29-1	TRBJ1-1	TGCAGCGTTGCCCAGACGAACACTGAAGCTTTCTTT	CSVAQTNTEAFF
.	many	TRBV7-2	TRBJ2-3	TGTGCCAGCAGCTTAGCGAAGGGGAGGGATACGCAGTATTTT	CASSLAKGRDTQYF
TRBD2	.	TRBV19	TRBJ2-7	TGTGCCAGTAGCACTAGCGGGACCGGCCGCCTCGCCGAGCAGTACTTC	CASSTSGTGRLAEQYF
.	many	TRBV24-1	TRBJ2-5	TGTGCCACCAGTGACCCGGACAGAGAGACCCAGTACTTC	CATSDPDRETQYF
.	many	TRBV20-1	TRBJ1-5	TGCAGTGCTAGAGGTGTTCCGGGAGGGGAGCCCCAGCATTTT	CSARGVPGGEPQHF
TRBD1	many	TRBV29-1	TRBJ1-1	TGCAGCGTTGCCCAGGGGGGTTCGAACACTGAAGCTTTCTTT	CSVAQGGSNTEAFF
.	.	TRBV5-4	TRBJ2-7	TGTGCCAGCAGCTTAGAGGTCGGTTCCTACGAGCAGTACTTC	CASSLEVGSYEQYF
.	few	TRBV15	TRBJ2-2	TGTGCCACCAGGGGGCCCTACACCGGGGAGCTGTTTTTT	CATRGPYTGELFF
.	many	TRBV9	TRBJ2-1	TGTGCCAGCAGCGTAGGCCCCGGGACGATAAATCACAATGAGCAGTTCTTC	CASSVGPGTINHNEQFF
.	many	TRBV6-5	TRBJ1-3	TGTGCCAGCAGTTCCGGCCGAGGTGGAAACACCATATATTTT	CASSSGRGGNTIYF
TRBD1	.	TRBV6-1	TRBJ1-2	TGTGCCAGCCGGATCGCCGACAGGGGCGCGGGCTATGGCTACACCTTC	CASRIADRGAGYGYTF
.	medium-sized	TRBV29-1	TRBJ2-1	TGCAGCTTTATATATAGCAGTGAGCAGTTCTTC	CSFIYSSEQFF
TRBD1	few	TRBV7-3	TRBJ2-3	TGTGCCAGCAGCCCACAGGGGGGCTACTTTTCTAGCACAGATACGCAGTATTTT	CASSPQGGYFSSTDTQYF
TRBD2	.	TRBV7-2	TRBJ2-7	TGTGCCAGCAGCTTAGGGGGTACTAGCGGCTACGAGCAGTACTTC	CASSLGGTSGYEQYF
TRBD2	few	TRBV20-1	TRBJ2-2	TGCAGTGTCGAGCGACTAGCCGCCGGGGAGCTGTTTTTT	CSVERLAAGELFF
.	many	TRBV12-3/TRBV12-4	TRBJ1-6	TGTGCCAGCAGTGAGACGAGGGGAACAGGGACACCCCTCCACTTT	CASSETRGTGTPLHF
.	many	TRBV30	TRBJ2-7	TGTGCCTGGAGGGCCGTGACAGGTTACTCCTACGAGCAGTACTTC	CAWRAVTGYSYEQYF
TRBD2	many	TRBV5-1	TRBJ2-2	TGCGCCAGCATGGGGGCGACTAGCGGGACCGGGGAGCTGTTTTTT	CASMGATSGTGELFF
.	few	TRBV2	TRBJ1-4	TGTGCCAGCAGTGACGGTGCAGGGGTGGAAAAACTGTTTTTT	CASSDGAGVEKLFF
.	many	TRBV14	TRBJ2-1	TGTGCCAGCAGCCGGAGGAGGGGCGACAGCTCCTACAATGAGCAGTTCTTC	CASSRRRGDSSYNEQFF
.	many	TRBV6-1	TRBJ2-7	TGTGCCAGCAGCTCCACGAAGGACAGTTCCTACGAGCAGTACTTC	CASSSTKDSSYEQYF
TRBD2	few	TRBV19	TRBJ2-1	TGTGCCAGTAGTAGGACTAGCCAGACTTACAATGAGCAGTTCTTC	CASSRTSQTYNEQFF
.	many	TRBV6-1	TRBJ1-1	TGTGCCAGTCGAGGAGGACCCCACACTGAAGCTTTCTTT	CASRGGPHTEAFF